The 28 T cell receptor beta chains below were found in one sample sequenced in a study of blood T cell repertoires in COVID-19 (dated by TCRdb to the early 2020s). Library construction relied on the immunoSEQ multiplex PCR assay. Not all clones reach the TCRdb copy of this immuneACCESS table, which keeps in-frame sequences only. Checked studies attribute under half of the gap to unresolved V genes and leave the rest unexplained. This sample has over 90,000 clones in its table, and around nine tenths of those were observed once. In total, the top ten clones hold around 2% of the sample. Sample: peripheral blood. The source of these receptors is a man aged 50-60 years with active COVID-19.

The CDR3 sequence: CASSFGADYGYTF. CDR3 bases: TGTGCCAGCAGTTTTGGGGCGGACTATGGCTACACCTTC. The J gene is TRBJ1-2, the V gene TRBV12-3 or TRBV12-4; a weak D match, TRBD1 (5 bases). The CDR3 totals 13 residues. V was cut by 3 bases and J by 3 bases, with 8 bases left in between.

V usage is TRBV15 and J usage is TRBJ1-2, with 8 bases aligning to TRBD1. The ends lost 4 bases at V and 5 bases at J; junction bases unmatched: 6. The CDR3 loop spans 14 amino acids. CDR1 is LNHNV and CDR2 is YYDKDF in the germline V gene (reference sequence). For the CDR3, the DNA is TGTGCCACCAGCACCTTTGACAGGGGTTATGGCTACACCTTC. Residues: CATSTFDRGYGYTF.

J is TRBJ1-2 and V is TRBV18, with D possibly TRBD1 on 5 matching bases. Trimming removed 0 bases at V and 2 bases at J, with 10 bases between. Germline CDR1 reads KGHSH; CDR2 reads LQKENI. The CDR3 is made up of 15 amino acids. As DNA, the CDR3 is TGTGCCAGCTCACCACCAATGGGGCAAAACTATGGCTACACCTTC. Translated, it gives CASSPPMGQNYGYTF.

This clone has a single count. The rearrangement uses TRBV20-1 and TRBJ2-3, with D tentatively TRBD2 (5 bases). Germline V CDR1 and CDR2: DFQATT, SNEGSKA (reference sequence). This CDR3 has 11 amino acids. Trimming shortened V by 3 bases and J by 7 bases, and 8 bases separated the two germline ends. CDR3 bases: TGCAGTGCTAGTAACGGGAATACGCAGTATTTT. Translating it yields CSASNGNTQYF.

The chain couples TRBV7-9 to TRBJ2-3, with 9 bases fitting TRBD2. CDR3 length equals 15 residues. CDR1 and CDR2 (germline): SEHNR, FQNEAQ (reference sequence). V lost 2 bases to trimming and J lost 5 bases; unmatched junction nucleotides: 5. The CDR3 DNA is TGTGCCAGCAGCTTAAGCGGGGGGAAAGGAGATACGCAGTATTTT. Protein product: CASSLSGGKGDTQYF.

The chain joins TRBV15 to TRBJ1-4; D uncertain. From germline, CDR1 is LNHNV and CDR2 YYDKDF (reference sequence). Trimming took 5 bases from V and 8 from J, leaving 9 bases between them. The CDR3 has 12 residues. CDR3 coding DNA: TGTGCCACCAGCCCAAACGGGGAAAAACTGTTTTTT. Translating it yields CATSPNGEKLFF.

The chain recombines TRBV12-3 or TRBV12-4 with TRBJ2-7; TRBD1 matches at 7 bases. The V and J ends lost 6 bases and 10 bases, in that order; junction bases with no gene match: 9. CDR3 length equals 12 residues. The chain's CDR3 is CASSSDRVLQYF. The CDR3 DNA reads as TGTGCCAGCAGCTCCGACAGGGTTCTTCAGTACTTC.

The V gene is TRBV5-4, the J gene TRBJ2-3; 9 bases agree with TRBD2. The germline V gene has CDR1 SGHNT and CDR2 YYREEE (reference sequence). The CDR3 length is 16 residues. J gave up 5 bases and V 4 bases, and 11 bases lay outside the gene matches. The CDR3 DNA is TGTGCCAGCAGCCCTGGTGGCGGGGGGGCGGTAGATACGCAGTATTTT. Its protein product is CASSPGGGGAVDTQYF.

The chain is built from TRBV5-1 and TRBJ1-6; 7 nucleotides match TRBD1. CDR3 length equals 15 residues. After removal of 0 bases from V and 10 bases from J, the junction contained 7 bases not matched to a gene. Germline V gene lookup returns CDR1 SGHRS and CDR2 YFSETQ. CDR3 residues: CASSLEVTGISPLHF. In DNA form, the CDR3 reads TGCGCCAGCAGCTTGGAGGTGACAGGGATCTCACCCCTCCACTTT.

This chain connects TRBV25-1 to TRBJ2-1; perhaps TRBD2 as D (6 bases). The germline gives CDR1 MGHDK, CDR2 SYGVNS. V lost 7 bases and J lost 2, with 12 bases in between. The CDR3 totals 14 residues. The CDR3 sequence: CASTLGGTYNEQFF. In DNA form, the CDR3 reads TGTGCCAGCACCCTGGGAGGTACCTACAATGAGCAGTTCTTC.

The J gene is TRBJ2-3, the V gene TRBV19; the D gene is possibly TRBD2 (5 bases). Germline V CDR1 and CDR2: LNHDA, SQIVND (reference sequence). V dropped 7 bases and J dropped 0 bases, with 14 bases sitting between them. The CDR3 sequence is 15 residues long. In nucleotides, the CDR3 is TGTGCCAGTACCCCTCGGGGTTCTAGCACAGATACGCAGTATTTT. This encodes CASTPRGSSTDTQYF.

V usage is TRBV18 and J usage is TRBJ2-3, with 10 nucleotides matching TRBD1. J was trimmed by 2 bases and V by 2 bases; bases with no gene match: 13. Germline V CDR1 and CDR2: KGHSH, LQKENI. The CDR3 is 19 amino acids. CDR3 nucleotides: TGTGCCAGCTCACCAAATGTCATGCCGACAGGGGGCATCACAGATACGCAGTATTTT. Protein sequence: CASSPNVMPTGGITDTQYF.

The CDR3 sequence: CASSERGKGYGYTF. The CDR3 DNA sequence: TGTGCCAGCAGTGAGCGGGGGAAAGGCTATGGCTACACCTTC. This rearrangement joins TRBV25-1 to TRBJ1-2; TRBD1 is a possible D gene (5 bases). With 3 bases removed from V and 4 bases from J, the gap between germline ends came to 12 bases. The CDR3 covers 14 residues. Per germline, CDR1 MGHDK and CDR2 SYGVNS.

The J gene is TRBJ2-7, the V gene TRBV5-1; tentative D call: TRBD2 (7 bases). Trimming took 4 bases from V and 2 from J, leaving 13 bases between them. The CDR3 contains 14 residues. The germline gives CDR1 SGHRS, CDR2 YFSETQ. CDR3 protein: CASSGGAGAYEQYF. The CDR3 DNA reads TGCGCCAGCAGCGGGGGGGCGGGGGCCTACGAGCAGTACTTC.

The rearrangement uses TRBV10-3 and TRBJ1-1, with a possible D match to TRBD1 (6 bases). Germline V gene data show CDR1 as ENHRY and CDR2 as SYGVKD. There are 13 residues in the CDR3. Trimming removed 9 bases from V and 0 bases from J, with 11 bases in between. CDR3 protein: CAMTGAMNTEAFF. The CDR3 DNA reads TGTGCCATGACAGGAGCCATGAACACTGAAGCTTTCTTT.

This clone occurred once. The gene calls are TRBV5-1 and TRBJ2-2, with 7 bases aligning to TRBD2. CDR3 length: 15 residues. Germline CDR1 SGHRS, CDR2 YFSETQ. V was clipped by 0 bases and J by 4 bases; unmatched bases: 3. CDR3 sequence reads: CASSLAGEGTGELFF. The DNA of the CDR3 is TGCGCCAGCAGCTTGGCGGGGGAGGGCACCGGGGAGCTGTTTTTT.

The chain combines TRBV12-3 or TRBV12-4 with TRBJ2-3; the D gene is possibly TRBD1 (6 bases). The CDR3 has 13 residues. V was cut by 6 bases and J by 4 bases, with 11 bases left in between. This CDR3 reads CASSKGDPDTQYF. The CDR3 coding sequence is TGTGCCAGCAGCAAGGGGGACCCAGATACGCAGTATTTT.

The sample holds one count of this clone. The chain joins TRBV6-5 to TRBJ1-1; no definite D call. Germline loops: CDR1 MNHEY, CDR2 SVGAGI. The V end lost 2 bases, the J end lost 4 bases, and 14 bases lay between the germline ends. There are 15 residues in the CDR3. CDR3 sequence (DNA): TGTGCCAGCAGTTACGATCGGAGTCGTCTCACTGAAGCTTTCTTT. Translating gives CASSYDRSRLTEAFF.

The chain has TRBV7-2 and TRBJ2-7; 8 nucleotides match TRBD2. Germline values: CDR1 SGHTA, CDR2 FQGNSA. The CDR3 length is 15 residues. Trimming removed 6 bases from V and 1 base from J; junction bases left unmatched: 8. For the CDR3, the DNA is TGTGCCAGCAGTCGCTCGCGGGGGGCTTCCTACGAGCAGTACTTC. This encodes CASSRSRGASYEQYF.

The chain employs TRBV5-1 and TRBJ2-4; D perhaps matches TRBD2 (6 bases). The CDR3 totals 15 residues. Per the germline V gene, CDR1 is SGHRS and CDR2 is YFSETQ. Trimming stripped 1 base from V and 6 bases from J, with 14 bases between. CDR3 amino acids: CASSLTGETGNIQYF. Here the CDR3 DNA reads TGCGCCAGCAGCTTGACGGGGGAGACGGGAAACATTCAGTACTTC.

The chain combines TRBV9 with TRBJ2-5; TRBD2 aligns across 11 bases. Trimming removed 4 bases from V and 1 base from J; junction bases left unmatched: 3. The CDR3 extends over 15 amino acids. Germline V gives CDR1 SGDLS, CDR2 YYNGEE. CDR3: CASSYGLAGQETQYF. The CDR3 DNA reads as TGTGCCAGCAGCTACGGACTAGCGGGCCAAGAGACCCAGTACTTC.

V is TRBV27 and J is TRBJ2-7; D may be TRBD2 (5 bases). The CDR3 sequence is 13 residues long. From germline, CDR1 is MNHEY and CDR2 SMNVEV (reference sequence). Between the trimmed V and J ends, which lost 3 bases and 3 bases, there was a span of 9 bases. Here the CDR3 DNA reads TGTGCCAGCAGTTTGAGGGCCTACTACGAGCAGTACTTC. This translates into CASSLRAYYEQYF.

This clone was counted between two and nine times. The CDR3 is CASTLVGGYYGYTF. CDR3 bases: TGTGCCAGCACACTCGTGGGGGGTTACTATGGCTACACCTTC. The V call is TRBV5-4, the J call TRBJ1-2, with D maybe TRBD1 (5 bases). The V and J ends lost 6 bases and 3 bases respectively, with 15 bases between them. Germline V gene data show CDR1 as SGHNT and CDR2 as YYREEE (reference sequence). The CDR3 runs 14 residues. Combining the CDR3 with reference TRBV5-4 and TRBJ1-2 gives the whole variable domain ETGVTQSPTHLIKTRGQQVTLRCSSQSGHNTVSWYQQALGQGPQFIFQYYREEENGRGNFPPRFSGLQFPNYSSELNVNALELDDSALYLCASTLVGGYYGYTFGSGTRLTVV.

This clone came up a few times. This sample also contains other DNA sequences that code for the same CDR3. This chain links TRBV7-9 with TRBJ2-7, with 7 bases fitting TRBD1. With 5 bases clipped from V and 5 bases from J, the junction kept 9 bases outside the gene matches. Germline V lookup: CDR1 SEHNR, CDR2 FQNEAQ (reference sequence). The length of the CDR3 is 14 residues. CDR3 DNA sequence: TGTGCCAGCAGCCGGGGACAGACAGAAGACGAGCAGTACTTC. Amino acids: CASSRGQTEDEQYF.

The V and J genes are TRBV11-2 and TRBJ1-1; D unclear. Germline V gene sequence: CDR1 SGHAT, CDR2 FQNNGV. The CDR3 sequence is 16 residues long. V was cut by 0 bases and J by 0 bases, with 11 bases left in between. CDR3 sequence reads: CASSLDLIPMNTEAFF. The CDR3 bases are TGTGCCAGCAGCTTAGATCTAATCCCTATGAACACTGAAGCTTTCTTT.

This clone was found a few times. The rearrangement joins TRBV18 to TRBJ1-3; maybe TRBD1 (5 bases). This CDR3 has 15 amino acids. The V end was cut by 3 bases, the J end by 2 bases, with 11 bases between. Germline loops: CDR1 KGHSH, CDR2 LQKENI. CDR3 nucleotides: TGTGCCAGCTCACCTACCGACAGAGCTGGAAACACCATATATTTT. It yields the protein CASSPTDRAGNTIYF.

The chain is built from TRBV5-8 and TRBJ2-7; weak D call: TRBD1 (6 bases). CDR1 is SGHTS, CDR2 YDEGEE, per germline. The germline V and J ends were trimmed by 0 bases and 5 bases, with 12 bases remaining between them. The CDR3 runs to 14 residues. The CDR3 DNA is TGTGCCAGCAGCTTGGCCAGGGGCAAGGACGAGCAGTACTTC. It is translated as CASSLARGKDEQYF.

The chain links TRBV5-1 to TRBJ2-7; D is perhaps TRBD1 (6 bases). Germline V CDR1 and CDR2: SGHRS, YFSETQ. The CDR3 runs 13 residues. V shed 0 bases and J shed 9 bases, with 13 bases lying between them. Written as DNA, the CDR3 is TGCGCCAGCAGCTTGGGGGGGCAGACGGGGCAGTACTTC. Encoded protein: CASSLGGQTGQYF. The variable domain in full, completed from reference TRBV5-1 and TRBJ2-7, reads KAGVTQTPRYLIKTRGQQVTLSCSPISGHRSVSWYQQTPGQGLQFLFEYFSETQRNKGNFPGRFSGRQFSNSRSEMNVSTLELGDSALYLCASSLGGQTGQYFGPGTRLTVT.